This T cell receptor (beta chain) was recorded in a study of cytomegalovirus exposure and HLA in healthy donors. In the study overall: Membership in the Caucasian-associated ancestry cluster was found for 75% to 85% of approximately 400 genotyped donors.

Study-level findings and limits: Later analysis associated a missense DCLRE1C variant with TCR beta V- and J-gene trimming.

Worth noting for this clone: What it binds is not known.

PCR primers comprised 60 Vbeta and 13 Jbeta primers. Clones were sequenced by immunoSEQ multiplex PCR, and TCRdb holds only the in-frame ones, with some missing. The sample shows 150,000 to 180,000 clones, over 70% of them seen only once. From germline, CDR1 is LNHDA and CDR2 SQIVND (reference sequence). Trimming took 8 bases from V and 3 from J; bases not matched to a gene: 8. CDR3 length equals 14 residues. This TCR was sampled from a man aged 25-45 years in good health and CMV-seronegative. The rearrangement joins TRBV19 to TRBJ1-1; TRBD1 agrees at 8 bases. The sequenced sample was PBMCs. Written as DNA, the CDR3 is TGTGCCAGTTGTCGGACAGGGATGGACACTGAAGCTTTCTTT. Protein product: CASCRTGMDTEAFF. Drawing the rest from reference TRBV19 and TRBJ1-1, the complete variable domain is DGGITQSPKYLFRKEGQNVTLSCEQNLNHDAMYWYRQDPGQGLRLIYYSQIVNDFQKGDIAEGYSVSREKKESFPLTVTSAQKNPTAFYLCASCRTGMDTEAFFGQGTRLTVV.